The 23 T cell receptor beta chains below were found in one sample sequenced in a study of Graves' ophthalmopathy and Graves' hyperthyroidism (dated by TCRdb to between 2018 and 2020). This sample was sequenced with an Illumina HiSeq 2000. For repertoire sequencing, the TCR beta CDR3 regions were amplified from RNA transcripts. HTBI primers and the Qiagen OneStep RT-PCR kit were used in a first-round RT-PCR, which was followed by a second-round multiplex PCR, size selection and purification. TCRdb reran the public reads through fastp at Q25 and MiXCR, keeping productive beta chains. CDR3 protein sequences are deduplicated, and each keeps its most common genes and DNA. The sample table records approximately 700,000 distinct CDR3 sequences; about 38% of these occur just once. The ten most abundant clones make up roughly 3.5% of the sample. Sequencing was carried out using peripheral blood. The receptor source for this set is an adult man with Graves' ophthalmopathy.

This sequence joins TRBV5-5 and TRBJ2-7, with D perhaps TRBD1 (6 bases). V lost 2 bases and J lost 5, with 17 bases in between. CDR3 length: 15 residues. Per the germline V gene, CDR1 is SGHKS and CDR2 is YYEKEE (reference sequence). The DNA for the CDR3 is TGTGCCAGCAGCTTTTCCCAGGGGCTAAGCGACGAGCAGTACTTC. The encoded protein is CASSFSQGLSDEQYF. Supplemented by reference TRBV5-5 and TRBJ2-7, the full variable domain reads DAGVTQSPTHLIKTRGQQVTLRCSPISGHKSVSWYQQVLGQGPQFIFQYYEKEERGRGNFPDRFSARQFPNYSSELNVNALLLGDSALYLCASSFSQGLSDEQYFGPGTRLTVT.

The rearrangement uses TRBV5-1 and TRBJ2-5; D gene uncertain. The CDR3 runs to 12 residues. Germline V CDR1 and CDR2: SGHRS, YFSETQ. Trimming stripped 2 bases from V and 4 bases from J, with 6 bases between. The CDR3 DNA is TGCGCCAGCAGCTTTGCGCGAGAGACCCAGTACTTC. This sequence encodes CASSFARETQYF.

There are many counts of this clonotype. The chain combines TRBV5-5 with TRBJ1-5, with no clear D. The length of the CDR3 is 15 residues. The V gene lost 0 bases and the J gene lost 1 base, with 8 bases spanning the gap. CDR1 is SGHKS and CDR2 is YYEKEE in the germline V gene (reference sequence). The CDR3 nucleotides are TGTGCCAGCAGCTTGGAAGACATCAGCAATCAGCCCCAGCATTTT. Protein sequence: CASSLEDISNQPQHF.

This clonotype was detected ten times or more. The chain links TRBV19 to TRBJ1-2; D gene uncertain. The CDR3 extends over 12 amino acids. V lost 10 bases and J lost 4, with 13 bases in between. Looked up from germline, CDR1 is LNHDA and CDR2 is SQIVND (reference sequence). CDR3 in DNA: TGTGCCACCCCCGGACGGATCTATGGCTACACCTTC. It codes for CATPGRIYGYTF.

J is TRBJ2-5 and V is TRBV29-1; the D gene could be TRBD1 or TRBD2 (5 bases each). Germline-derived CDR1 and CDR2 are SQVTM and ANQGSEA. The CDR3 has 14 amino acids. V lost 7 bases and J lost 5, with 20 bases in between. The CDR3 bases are TGCAGCGCCCGGAGGTCAGGGATTAAGGAGACCCAGTACTTC. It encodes CSARRSGIKETQYF.

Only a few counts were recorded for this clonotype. Here the CDR3 DNA reads TGTGCCAGCAGGGGGACTAGCGGGTGGCAAAAGACCCAGTACTTC. As protein: CASRGTSGWQKTQYF. This chain links TRBV2 with TRBJ2-5; TRBD2 matches 12 bases. Germline CDR1 and CDR2: SNHLY and FYNNEI. V was pared by 6 bases and J by 6 bases, with 8 bases of the junction left unmatched. The CDR3 extends over 15 amino acids.

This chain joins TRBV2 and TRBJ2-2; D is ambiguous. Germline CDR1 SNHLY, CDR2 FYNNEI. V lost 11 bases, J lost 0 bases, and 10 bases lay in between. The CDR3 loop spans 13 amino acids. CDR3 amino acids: CAAGGTNTGELFF. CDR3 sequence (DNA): TGTGCCGCCGGCGGTACGAACACCGGGGAGCTGTTTTTT.

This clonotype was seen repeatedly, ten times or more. In nucleotides, the CDR3 is TGTGCCACCAGTGATCCTTCGGACAGGGATGGTTACGAGCAGTACTTC. Amino acid sequence: CATSDPSDRDGYEQYF. V gene TRBV24-1 combines with J gene TRBJ2-7; TRBD1 matches 8 bases. With 3 bases clipped from V and 4 bases from J, the junction kept 10 bases outside the gene matches. Germline V gene data show CDR1 as KGHDR and CDR2 as SFDVKD. The CDR3 consists of 16 residues.

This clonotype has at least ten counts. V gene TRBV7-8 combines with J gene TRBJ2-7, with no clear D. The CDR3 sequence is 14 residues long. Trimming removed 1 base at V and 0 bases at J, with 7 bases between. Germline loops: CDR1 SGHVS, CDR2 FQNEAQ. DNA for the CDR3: TGTGCCAGCAGCTTAGGTTGGTCCTCCTACGAGCAGTACTTC. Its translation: CASSLGWSSYEQYF.

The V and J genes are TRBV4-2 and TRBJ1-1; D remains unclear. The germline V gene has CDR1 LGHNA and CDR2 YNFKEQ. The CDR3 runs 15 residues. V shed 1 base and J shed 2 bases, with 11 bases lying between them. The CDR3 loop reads CASSQVSGSNTEAFF. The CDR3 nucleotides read TGTGCCAGCAGCCAAGTCTCGGGTTCCAACACTGAAGCTTTCTTT.

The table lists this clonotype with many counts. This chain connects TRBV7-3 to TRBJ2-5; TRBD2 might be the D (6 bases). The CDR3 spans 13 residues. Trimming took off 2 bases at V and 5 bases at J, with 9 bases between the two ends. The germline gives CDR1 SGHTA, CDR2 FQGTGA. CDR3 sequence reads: CASSLVSGETQYF. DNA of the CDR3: TGTGCCAGCAGCTTAGTGAGCGGGGAGACCCAGTACTTC.

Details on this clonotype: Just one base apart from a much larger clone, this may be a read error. DNA of the CDR3: TGTGCCAGCAGCCAGAGGGGCGCAGGCCTAATTCCGGGCGGGCAGTACTTC. This encodes CASSQRGAGLIPGGQYF. The V call is TRBV11-2, the J call TRBJ2-7; D may correspond to TRBD1 or TRBD2 (5 bases each). The CDR3 consists of 17 residues. V lost 5 bases to trimming and J lost 9 bases, with 29 bases between them. Germline-derived CDR1 and CDR2 are SGHAT and FQNNGV.

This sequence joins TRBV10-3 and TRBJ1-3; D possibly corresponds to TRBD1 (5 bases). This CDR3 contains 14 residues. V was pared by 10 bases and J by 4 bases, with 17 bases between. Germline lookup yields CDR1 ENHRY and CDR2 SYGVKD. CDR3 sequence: CASSSGARGNTIYF. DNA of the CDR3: TGTGCCAGCTCAAGCGGGGCGCGAGGAAACACCATATATTTT.

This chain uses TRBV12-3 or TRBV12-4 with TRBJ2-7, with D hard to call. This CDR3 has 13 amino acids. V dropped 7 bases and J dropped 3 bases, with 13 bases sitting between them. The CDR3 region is CASTRWLLYEQYF. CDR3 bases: TGTGCCAGCACCCGCTGGCTTCTCTACGAGCAGTACTTC.

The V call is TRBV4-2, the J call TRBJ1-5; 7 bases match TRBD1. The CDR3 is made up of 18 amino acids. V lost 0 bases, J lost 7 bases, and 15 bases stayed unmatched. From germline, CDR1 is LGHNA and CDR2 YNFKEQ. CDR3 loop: CASSQEGGRGRTAQPQHF. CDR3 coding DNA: TGTGCCAGCAGCCAAGAGGGGGGTAGGGGGCGGACTGCCCAGCCCCAGCATTTT.

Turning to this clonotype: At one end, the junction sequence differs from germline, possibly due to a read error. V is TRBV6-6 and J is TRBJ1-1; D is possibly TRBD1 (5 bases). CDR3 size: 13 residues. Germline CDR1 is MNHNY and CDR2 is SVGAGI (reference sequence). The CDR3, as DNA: TGTGTCAGCAGATCGACAGCGAACACTGAAGCTTTCTTT. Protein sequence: CVSRSTANTEAFF.

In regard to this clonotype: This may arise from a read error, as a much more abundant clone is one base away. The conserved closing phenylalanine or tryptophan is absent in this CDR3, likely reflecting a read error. DNA for the CDR3: TGCGCCAGCAGCTTGCTCGGGACAGACGAGCAGTACCTC. It encodes CASSLLGTDEQYL. The chain is built from TRBV5-1 and TRBJ2-7; TRBD1 aligns across 7 bases. Per germline, CDR1 SGHRS and CDR2 YFSETQ. Germline trimming cut 1 base from V and 5 bases from J; bases unmatched to any gene: 3. The CDR3 totals 13 residues.

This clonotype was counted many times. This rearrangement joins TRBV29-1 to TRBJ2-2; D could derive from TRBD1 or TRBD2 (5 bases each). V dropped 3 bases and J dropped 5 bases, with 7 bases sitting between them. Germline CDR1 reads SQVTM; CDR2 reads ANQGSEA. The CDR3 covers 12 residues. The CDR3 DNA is TGCAGCGTTGATGAGGGGACCGGGGAGCTGTTTTTT. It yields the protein CSVDEGTGELFF.

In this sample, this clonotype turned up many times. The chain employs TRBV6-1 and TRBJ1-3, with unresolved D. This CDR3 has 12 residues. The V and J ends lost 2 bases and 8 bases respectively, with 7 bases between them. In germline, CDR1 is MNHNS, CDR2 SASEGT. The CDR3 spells CASSEMGHTIYF. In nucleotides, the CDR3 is TGTGCCAGCAGTGAAATGGGCCACACCATATATTTT.

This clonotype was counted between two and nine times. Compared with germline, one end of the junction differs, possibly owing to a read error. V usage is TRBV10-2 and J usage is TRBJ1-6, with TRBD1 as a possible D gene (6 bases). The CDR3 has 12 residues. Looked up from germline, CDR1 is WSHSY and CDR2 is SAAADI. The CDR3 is CASGDRFSPLHF. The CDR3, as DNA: TGTGCCAGCGGCGACAGGTTTTCACCCCTCCACTTT.

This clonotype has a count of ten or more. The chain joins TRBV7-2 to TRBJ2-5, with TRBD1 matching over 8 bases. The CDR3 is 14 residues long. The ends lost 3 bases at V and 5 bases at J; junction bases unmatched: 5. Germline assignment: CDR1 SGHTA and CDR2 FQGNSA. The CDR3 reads CASSLAGGRETQYF. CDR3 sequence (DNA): TGTGCCAGCAGCTTGGCAGGGGGCAGGGAGACCCAGTACTTC.

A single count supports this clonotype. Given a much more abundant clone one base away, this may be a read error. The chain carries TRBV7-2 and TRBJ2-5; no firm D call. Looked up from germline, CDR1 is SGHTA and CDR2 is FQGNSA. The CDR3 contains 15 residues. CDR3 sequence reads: CVSSLGGSREETQYF. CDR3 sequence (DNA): TGTGTCAGCAGCTTAGGTGGATCCCGCGAAGAGACCCAGTACTTC.

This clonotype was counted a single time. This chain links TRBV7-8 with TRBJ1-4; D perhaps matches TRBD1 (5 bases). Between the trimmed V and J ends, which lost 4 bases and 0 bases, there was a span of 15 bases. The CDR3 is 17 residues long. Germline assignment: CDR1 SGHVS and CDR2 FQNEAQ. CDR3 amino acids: CASSSGTEGATNEKLFF. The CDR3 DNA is TGTGCCAGCAGCTCCGGGACCGAGGGTGCAACTAATGAAAAACTGTTTTTT.